This T cell receptor beta chain appears in the sequencing data of a study of blood T cell repertoires in COVID-19. The repertoire was sequenced with immunoSEQ multiplex PCR; TCRdb's copy has only in-frame clones and lacks some. This sample has over 130,000 clones, with roughly 85% found just once. The origin of this receptor is a man between 70 and 80 years old with acute or convalescent COVID-19. The sequencing sample was made of peripheral blood.

The CDR3 DNA reads as TGTGCCAGCAGCTTAGGACAGGGCACTAATGAAAAACTGTTTTTT. As protein: CASSLGQGTNEKLFF. The gene calls are TRBV7-6 and TRBJ1-4; 7 bases match TRBD1. Germline V CDR1 and CDR2: SGHVS, FNYEAQ. V lost 1 base and J lost 2; bases outside the gene matches: 1. This CDR3 comprises 15 residues.